What follows describes a single TCR beta chain. Its specific antigen is unknown. No base-level quality is on record; no much larger clone is a single base apart. The time point label, read with the paper, signifies: individuals recovered from natural SARS-CoV-2 infection. The germline V gene sets CDR1 to KGHSH and CDR2 to LQKENI. Including cysteine and phenylalanine, the CDR3 has 13 amino acids. The kept DNA is CDR3 alone, 39 bases in frame from the first base. V and J are truncated by 2 bases and 8 bases respectively, leaving an intervening sequence of 9 bases. The sample comes from a study of Ad26.COV2.S vaccination and SARS-CoV-2 variants (dated by TCRdb to about 2021). Background for the entire study: Sequencing of the TCRbeta repertoire served to evaluate the specificity and breadth of SARS-CoV-2-reactive T cell receptors following Ad26.COV2.S vaccination. The TCR-sequenced set comprised roughly 30 samples: around 20 Ad26.COV2.S vaccine recipients, 5 placebo recipients and 8 SARS-CoV-2 convalescent individuals.

TCRbeta CDR3 regions were sequenced with the immunoSEQ Assay. After extraction, genomic DNA underwent amplification by bias-controlled multiplex PCR, followed by high-throughput sequencing. Regarding the original processing steps: To quantify the absolute abundance of every unique TCRbeta CDR3 region, sequences were collapsed and filtered. T cell fraction was estimated by normalizing TCRbeta template counts to usable DNA, which was measured by amplifying reference genes present in all nucleated cells. Repertoire TCRs were annotated as SARS-CoV-2-specific when V gene, CDR3 amino acid sequence and J gene were exactly matched to a known reactive TCR set. MIRA supplied the reference SARS-CoV-2 TCR set, which was filtered for enrichment in COVID-19-positive ImmuneCODE repertoires so that public or cross-reactive TCRs were removed. Drawing on the MIRA antigens, annotated TCRs were analysed further at the level of specific ORF or position within ORF. Breadth was defined as annotated unique rearrangements over total unique productive rearrangements; depth was the summed frequency of those rearrangements. Two-sided Wilcoxon rank-sum tests were applied when comparing TCR breadth between groups. This immuneACCESS table, as held by TCRdb, lists in-frame sequences with V and J called but not all clones. Of the missing ones, under half trace to an unresolved V gene in checked studies; the others have no known cause. That table supplies the V and J calls and clone size; D and trimming were determined from the DNA. The sample data list about 180,000 clones, and around 88% of these were observed just once. The ten most abundant clones make up under 7.5% of the sample.

The paper's findings and limits, for the study overall: According to the authors, total T cell responses may have been underestimated by the TCR breadth and depth analyses. Vaccine and placebo recipients had comparable non-spike TCR breadth, which fits with the vaccine containing only spike. Spike-specific TCR breadth was higher in Ad26.COV2.S recipients than in placebo recipients (P = 0.0014). After vaccination, substantial breadth of spike-specific CD8+ and CD4+ T cell responses was reported.

This receptor was obtained from a human donor who had recovered from COVID-19. The chain is encoded by TRBV18 joined to TRBJ1-4; no D gene can be assigned with confidence. Sample: peripheral blood, taken after recovery from COVID-19. CDR3 reads: CASSPITGEKLFF. The bases read TGTGCCAGCTCACCAATCACGGGAGAAAAACTGTTTTTT.